This TCR beta chain was captured in a study of Ad26.COV2.S vaccination and SARS-CoV-2 variants. Study-wide points: Reported post-vaccination CD8+ and CD4+ T cell responses to spike showed substantial breadth.

Only in-frame clones appear in the TCRdb table, and some are missing; sequencing was by immunoSEQ multiplex PCR. This repertoire shows hundreds of thousands of clones, more than 80% found once; its top ten account for around 1.5%. The treatment: roughly 18 received Ad26.COV2.S at low or high dose, single or two shots; about 5 received placebo; per-sample allocation not given. Samples analyzed were those drawn on day 63 after the first vaccine or placebo injection. As regards this clone: Its specificity is not known. This specimen includes other DNA sequences encoding the same CDR3.

V shed 2 bases and J shed 7 bases, with 9 bases lying between them. The CDR3 runs to 14 residues. Germline CDR1 reads KGHSH; CDR2 reads LQKENI. Sequenced material: peripheral blood, taken in a trial of Ad26.COV2.S vaccine versus placebo. The origin of this receptor is a person aged 18-60 years who received the Ad26.COV2.S COVID-19 vaccine or a placebo. This chain uses TRBV18 with TRBJ1-6, with a possible D match to TRBD1 (5 bases). CDR3 bases: TGTGCCAGCTCACCAGGGGGTGACAATTCACCCCTCCACTTT. Translation: CASSPGGDNSPLHF. Based on the CDR3 plus reference TRBV18 and TRBJ1-6, the full variable domain is NAGVMQNPRHLVRRRGQEARLRCSPMKGHSHVYWYRQLPEEGLKFMVYLQKENIIDESGMPKERFSAEFPKEGPSILRIQQVVRGDSAAYFCASSPGGDNSPLHFGNGTRLTVT.